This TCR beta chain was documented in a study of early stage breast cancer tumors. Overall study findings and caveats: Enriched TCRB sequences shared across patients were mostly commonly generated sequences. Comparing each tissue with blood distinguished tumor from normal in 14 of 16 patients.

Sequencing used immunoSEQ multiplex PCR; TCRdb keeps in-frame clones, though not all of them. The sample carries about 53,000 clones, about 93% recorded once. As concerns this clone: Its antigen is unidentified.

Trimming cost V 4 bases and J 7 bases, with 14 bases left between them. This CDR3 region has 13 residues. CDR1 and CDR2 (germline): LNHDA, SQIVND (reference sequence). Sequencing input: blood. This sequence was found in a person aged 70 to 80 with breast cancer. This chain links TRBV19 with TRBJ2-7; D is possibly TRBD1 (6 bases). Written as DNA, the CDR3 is TGTGCCAGTAGTACCGGGACAAACGGGGAGCAGTACTTC. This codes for CASSTGTNGEQYF. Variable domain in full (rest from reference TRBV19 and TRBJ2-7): DGGITQSPKYLFRKEGQNVTLSCEQNLNHDAMYWYRQDPGQGLRLIYYSQIVNDFQKGDIAEGYSVSREKKESFPLTVTSAQKNPTAFYLCASSTGTNGEQYFGPGTRLTVT.